Listed below are T cell receptor beta chains from one sample, sequenced in a study of memory CD4+ T cells and cytomegalovirus serostatus. The table came from immunoSEQ multiplex PCR; TCRdb's copy has only in-frame clones and leaves some out. Among 50,000 to 60,000 clones, 65% to 80% were seen once, and the ten largest hold under 1.5%. The sample was memory CD4+ T cells from blood. The receptors derive from an adult in good health and CMV-seropositive. The CDR3 runs from the conserved cysteine through the conserved F or W. D genes are given only for firm matches. Rows may omit the clone size; those that give it use once, few, many or a size class.

clone_size: NA; d_call: NA; j_call: TRBJ2-5; v_call: TRBV28; cdr3_nt: TGTGCCAGCAGGTCACAGGGATCCGAGACCCAGTACTTC; cdr3_aa: CASRSQGSETQYF
clone_size: few; d_call: NA; j_call: TRBJ1-6; v_call: TRBV2; cdr3_nt: TGTGCCAGCAGTGAATGGATCTATAATTCACCCCTCCACTTT; cdr3_aa: CASSEWIYNSPLHF
clone_size: few; d_call: NA; j_call: TRBJ2-7; v_call: TRBV7-8; cdr3_nt: TGTGCCAGCAGCTTCTCGGACAGATGGGGCGAGCAGTACTTC; cdr3_aa: CASSFSDRWGEQYF
clone_size: NA; d_call: NA; j_call: TRBJ2-7; v_call: TRBV27; cdr3_nt: TGTGCCAGCAGTTTAGAGGGTGCGGGCAGGGTACACGAGCAGTACTTC; cdr3_aa: CASSLEGAGRVHEQYF
clone_size: NA; d_call: NA; j_call: TRBJ2-2; v_call: TRBV7-3; cdr3_nt: TGTGCCAGCAGCTTACGGCCAGGGGCCACCGGGAAGCTGTTTTTT; cdr3_aa: CASSLRPGATGKLFF
clone_size: NA; d_call: NA; j_call: TRBJ1-1; v_call: TRBV5-4; cdr3_nt: TGTGCCAGCAGCCTCTTGGGGGGCACTGAAGCTTTCTTT; cdr3_aa: CASSLLGGTEAFF
clone_size: NA; d_call: TRBD1; j_call: TRBJ2-3; v_call: TRBV9; cdr3_nt: TGTGCCAGCAGCGCCTCGACAGGGCGCACAGATACGCAGTATTTT; cdr3_aa: CASSASTGRTDTQYF
clone_size: NA; d_call: NA; j_call: TRBJ2-7; v_call: TRBV11-2; cdr3_nt: TGTGCCAGCAGCTTTTCCTACGAGCAGTACTTC; cdr3_aa: CASSFSYEQYF
clone_size: NA; d_call: NA; j_call: TRBJ2-1; v_call: TRBV7-3; cdr3_nt: TGTGCCAGCAGCTTAATAGGAGGGGGCGAGAGGGGAAGAGACAATGAGCAGTTCTTC; cdr3_aa: CASSLIGGGERGRDNEQFF
clone_size: NA; d_call: NA; j_call: TRBJ2-7; v_call: TRBV6-6; cdr3_nt: TGTGCCAGCAGTTCCCCAACCCTCGAACACTACGAGCAGTACTTC; cdr3_aa: CASSSPTLEHYEQYF